The 15 T cell receptor beta chains in this list originate from one sample, sequenced in a study of cytomegalovirus exposure and HLA in healthy donors listed by TCRdb under 2017. Library creation used the immunoSEQ multiplex PCR assay. The multiplex PCR relied on a mix of 60 forward primers for TCR Vbeta segments and 13 reverse primers for TCR Jbeta segments. TCRdb provides this immuneACCESS table in a form limited to in-frame rearrangements. Some clones are lacking; in checked studies, under half of them reflect an unresolved V gene, and why the rest are absent is not known. This sample lists tens of thousands of clones; approximately 80% were detected once. The ten largest clones represent approximately 23% of the sample. Material for sequencing was PBMCs. These receptors all come from a woman in her fifties or sixties in good health and CMV-seropositive.

The chain combines TRBV15 with TRBJ2-7, with TRBD2 matching 11 bases. The CDR3 length is 17 residues. Germline CDR1 and CDR2: LNHNV and YYDKDF (reference sequence). V lost 5 bases, J lost 1 base, and 10 bases stayed unmatched. Here the CDR3 reads CATSHDRLAGSSYEQYV. DNA of the CDR3: TGTGCCACCAGCCACGACCGACTAGCGGGGAGTTCCTACGAGCAGTACGTC.

The V and J genes are TRBV6-4 and TRBJ1-2; 9 bases line up with TRBD1. The CDR3 is 16 residues long. V shed 5 bases, J shed 4 bases, and the junction held 11 bases outside the gene matches. Germline assignment: CDR1 MRHNA and CDR2 SNTAGT. The CDR3 spells CASSSTDSGQGYGYTF. Written as DNA, the CDR3 is TGTGCCAGCAGTAGTACAGACTCGGGACAGGGCTATGGCTACACCTTC.

In DNA form, the CDR3 reads TGTGCCAGTAGTCCATGGCCTCCTATCGGGGGGCTACAATTGTATGAGCAGTTCTTC. Protein product: CASSPWPPIGGLQLYEQFF. The chain uses TRBV19 and TRBJ2-1, with a tentative D call TRBD2 (7 bases). In germline, CDR1 is LNHDA, CDR2 SQIVND (reference sequence). The CDR3 length is 19 residues. The V end was cut by 5 bases, the J end by 8 bases, with 31 bases between.

This rearrangement joins TRBV7-9 to TRBJ1-2, with 9 positions matching TRBD1. The J segment lost 4 bases and the V segment lost 5 bases, leaving 2 bases of the junction unmatched. Germline-derived CDR1 and CDR2 are SEHNR and FQNEAQ (reference sequence). This CDR3 is built from 13 residues. CDR3 in DNA: TGTGCCAGCAGCCCGACAGGGGGCTATGGCTACACCTTC. Protein product: CASSPTGGYGYTF.

This chain uses TRBV27 with TRBJ1-6; 8 bases match TRBD1. The germline gives CDR1 MNHEY, CDR2 SMNVEV (reference sequence). V lost 7 bases, J lost 7 bases, and 6 bases stayed unmatched. CDR3 length equals 14 residues. For the CDR3, the DNA is TGTGCCAGCACCCCGACAGGGGCCAATTCACCCCTCCACTTT. The encoded protein is CASTPTGANSPLHF.

In this sample, this clone turned up once. This chain joins TRBV5-1 and TRBJ2-5, with D possibly TRBD2 on 6 matching bases. CDR1 and CDR2 from the germline V gene are SGHRS and YFSETQ. The CDR3 extends over 16 amino acids. Trimming took off 0 bases at V and 5 bases at J, with 17 bases between the two ends. CDR3 amino acids: CASSLVPSGRGETQYF. The CDR3, as DNA: TGCGCCAGCAGCTTGGTCCCTTCCGGGAGAGGGGAGACCCAGTACTTC.

Remarks on this clone: A read error may account for a junction end that differs from germline. The J gene is TRBJ1-5, the V gene TRBV2; D is possibly TRBD1 (5 bases). This CDR3 comprises 14 residues. Germline CDR1 SNHLY, CDR2 FYNNEI. Written as DNA, the CDR3 is TGTGCCAGCACTTTTCAGGGTAGCAGTCAGCCCCAGCATTTT. As protein: CASTFQGSSQPQHF.

The chain recombines TRBV5-1 with TRBJ2-3, with D unresolved. Trimming removed 5 bases at V and 0 bases at J, with 7 bases between. Germline V gene lookup returns CDR1 SGHRS and CDR2 YFSETQ. This CDR3 contains 13 residues. CDR3 region: CASRGTSTDTQYF. The DNA for the CDR3 is TGCGCCAGCAGGGGCACTAGCACAGATACGCAGTATTTT.

The chain uses TRBV5-4 and TRBJ2-7, with D unclear. The CDR3 sequence is 14 residues long. The germline gives CDR1 SGHNT, CDR2 YYREEE (reference sequence). Deletions cut 1 base from V and 4 bases from J, with 12 bases between. For the CDR3, the DNA is TGTGCCAGCAGCTTGACTTCCCGGTCTTACGAGCAGTACTTC. Translating it yields CASSLTSRSYEQYF.

CDR3 sequence reads: CAWSVVVGEKLFF. The DNA for the CDR3 is TGTGCCTGGAGTGTAGTAGTGGGCGAAAAACTGTTTTTT. The chain is built from TRBV30 and TRBJ1-4; D is unresolved. Germline assignment: CDR1 GTSNPN and CDR2 SVGIG (reference sequence). Deletions cut 0 bases from V and 8 bases from J, with 10 bases between. The CDR3 spans 13 residues.

The rearrangement uses TRBV5-1 and TRBJ2-1; possibly TRBD2 for D (6 bases). The CDR3 contains 13 residues. Trimming left V 0 bases short and J 15 bases short, with 16 bases between. Germline CDR1 reads SGHRS; CDR2 reads YFSETQ. The CDR3 DNA follows: TGCGCCAGCAGCTTGGAGACGGGAGCAGCTCCGTTCTTC. Its translation is CASSLETGAAPFF.

The genes are TRBV12-5 and TRBJ1-4, with D tentatively TRBD1 (5 bases). Germline V gene lookup returns CDR1 LGHNT and CDR2 FRNRAP. The CDR3 has 12 residues. Trimming took 7 bases from V and 8 from J, leaving 11 bases between them. CDR3 protein: CASAIGGEKLFF. CDR3 bases: TGTGCTAGTGCCATCGGGGGGGAAAAACTGTTTTTT.

The rearrangement links TRBV6-5 to TRBJ1-5; 7 positions match TRBD1. The CDR3 sequence is 14 residues long. Germline V gives CDR1 MNHEY, CDR2 SVGAGI. J lost 4 bases, V lost 5 bases, and 5 bases had no gene match. The CDR3 here is CASSTTGVNQPQHF. The CDR3 bases are TGTGCCAGCAGTACCACAGGGGTAAATCAGCCCCAGCATTTT.

The rearrangement uses TRBV2 and TRBJ1-5; a possible D gene is TRBD1 (5 bases). Germline CDR1 and CDR2: SNHLY and FYNNEI. The CDR3 loop spans 14 amino acids. Trimming shortened V by 1 base and J by 7 bases, and 11 bases separated the two germline ends. CDR3 coding DNA: TGTGCCAGCAGTGAAGGGCAGGGTCAACAGCCCCAGCATTTT. This translates into CASSEGQGQQPQHF.

The V gene is TRBV27, the J gene TRBJ2-7; tentative D call: TRBD1 (6 bases). This CDR3 spans 15 amino acids. From germline, CDR1 is MNHEY and CDR2 SMNVEV (reference sequence). Trimming took 4 bases from V and 1 from J, leaving 14 bases between them. The CDR3 DNA is TGTGCCAGCAGTTCCTATTCCGGACAGTCCTACGAGCAGTACGTC. This translates into CASSSYSGQSYEQYV.